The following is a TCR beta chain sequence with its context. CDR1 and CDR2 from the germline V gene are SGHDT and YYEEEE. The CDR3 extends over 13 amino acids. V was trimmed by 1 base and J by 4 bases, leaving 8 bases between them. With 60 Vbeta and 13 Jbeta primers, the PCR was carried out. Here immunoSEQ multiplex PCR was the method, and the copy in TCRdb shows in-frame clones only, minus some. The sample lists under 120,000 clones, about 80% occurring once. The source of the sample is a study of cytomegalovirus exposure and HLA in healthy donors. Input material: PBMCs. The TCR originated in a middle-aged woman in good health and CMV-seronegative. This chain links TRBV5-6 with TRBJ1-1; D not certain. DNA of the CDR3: TGTGCCAGCAGCTTGTGGCCCCGCACTGAAGCTTTCTTT. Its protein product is CASSLWPRTEAFF.